This TCR beta chain is drawn from a study of human T cells and chemical hapten exposure. The table lists this clonotype with many counts. Its antigen is undetermined. As for time point: patch test 2, 6 weeks after DPC sensitization. Indicated treatment: therapeutic diphenylcyclopropenone sensitization with weekly scalp DPC. TCRdb analysed the RACE reads with MiXCR anew, one entry per CDR3 protein. The sample lists about 89,000 distinct CDR3 sequences, approximately 11% occurring once. Germline V gives CDR1 SGHRS, CDR2 YFSETQ. V lost 0 bases, J lost 4 bases, and 7 bases lay in between. The CDR3 has 13 residues. Whole-study results and caveats: Those TCRs sitting above 1 in 1000 frequency stayed the same with DPC sensitization.

The sample in question was whole blood, obtained in connection with sensitization to the hapten diphenylcyclopropenone (DPC). The J gene is TRBJ2-5, the V gene TRBV5-1, with D tentatively TRBD2 (6 bases). This clonotype was sampled from a man aged 35-49 years with alopecia areata. Some clones in this sample may be carry-over from other donors' samples. CDR3 protein: CASSLGRGETQYF. Written as DNA, the CDR3 is TGCGCCAGCAGCTTGGGGAGGGGAGAGACCCAGTACTTC.